These T cell receptor beta chains were read from a single sample in a study of T cell repertoires in ileal Crohn's disease. The repertoire was sequenced with immunoSEQ multiplex PCR; TCRdb's copy has only in-frame clones and lacks some. Among more than 2,000 clones, about 70% were seen once, and the ten largest hold 11%. The specimen sequenced was ileal tissue. Receptors were obtained from an adult with Crohn's disease. Each CDR3 is given with its conserved first and last residue. The order of the fields is V gene, clone size, CDR3 length, D gene, J gene, CDR3 DNA, CDR3 protein. D genes are given only for firm matches. Clone size is given for some rows only: seen once, a few or many times, or a class if the clone is expanded.

V gene: TRBV5-1; clone size: .; CDR3 length: 17; D gene: TRBD2; J gene: TRBJ2-1; CDR3 DNA: TGTGCCAGCAGCCCGAGACTAGCGGTAGGCTCCTACAATGAGCAGTTCTTC; CDR3 protein: CASSPRLAVGSYNEQFF
V gene: TRBV27; clone size: once; CDR3 length: 15; D gene: TRBD1; J gene: TRBJ1-6; CDR3 DNA: TGTGCCAGCAGTTTAATGGGACAGGGGTTCTCACCCCTCCACTTT; CDR3 protein: CASSLMGQGFSPLHF
V gene: TRBV6-1; clone size: few; CDR3 length: 14; D gene: .; J gene: TRBJ1-2; CDR3 DNA: TGTGCCAGCAGAATGGACAGCTCGGGCTATGGCTACACCTTC; CDR3 protein: CASRMDSSGYGYTF
V gene: TRBV5-1; clone size: .; CDR3 length: 13; D gene: .; J gene: TRBJ2-7; CDR3 DNA: TGCGCCAGCAGCCGGGACTCCGACTACGAGCAGTACTTC; CDR3 protein: CASSRDSDYEQYF
V gene: TRBV2; clone size: .; CDR3 length: 13; D gene: TRBD1; J gene: TRBJ1-5; CDR3 DNA: TGTGCCAGCAGCTTCACAGGGGGTCAGCCCCAGCATTTT; CDR3 protein: CASSFTGGQPQHF
V gene: TRBV11-1; clone size: once; CDR3 length: 15; D gene: .; J gene: TRBJ1-5; CDR3 DNA: TGTGCCAGCAGCTTAGATCTAGGCGGCAATCAGCCCCAGCATTTT; CDR3 protein: CASSLDLGGNQPQHF
V gene: TRBV11-2; clone size: once; CDR3 length: 13; D gene: TRBD1; J gene: TRBJ1-2; CDR3 DNA: TGTGCCAGCAGCTCGGGACAGAACTATGGCTACACCTTC; CDR3 protein: CASSSGQNYGYTF
V gene: TRBV7-8; clone size: .; CDR3 length: 15; D gene: TRBD1; J gene: TRBJ1-1; CDR3 DNA: TGTGCCAGCAGCTTAAGTCTGACAGGGTCCACTGAAGCTTTCTTT; CDR3 protein: CASSLSLTGSTEAFF
V gene: TRBV11-3; clone size: .; CDR3 length: 17; D gene: TRBD2; J gene: TRBJ2-1; CDR3 DNA: TGTGCCAGCAGCTTCGTCGGAAGGAGCGGGAGGGCCCCGGAGCAGTTCTTC; CDR3 protein: CASSFVGRSGRAPEQFF
V gene: TRBV2; clone size: .; CDR3 length: 13; D gene: .; J gene: TRBJ2-1; CDR3 DNA: TGTGCCAGCAGTGAGGGGGGTTACAATGAGCAGTTCTTC; CDR3 protein: CASSEGGYNEQFF
V gene: TRBV28; clone size: .; CDR3 length: 12; D gene: .; J gene: TRBJ1-2; CDR3 DNA: TGTGCCTCCCAGGAGGCGAGCTATGGCTACACCTTC; CDR3 protein: CASQEASYGYTF
V gene: TRBV6-1; clone size: large; CDR3 length: 14; D gene: TRBD1; J gene: TRBJ1-2; CDR3 DNA: TGTGCCAGCCTTCATGGACAGGGGAATCATGGCTACACCTTC; CDR3 protein: CASLHGQGNHGYTF
V gene: TRBV7-3; clone size: .; CDR3 length: 17; D gene: .; J gene: TRBJ2-2; CDR3 DNA: TGTGCCAGCAGTCGGCTAGGTGGTGGGACAAACACCGGGGAGCTGTTTTTT; CDR3 protein: CASSRLGGGTNTGELFF
V gene: TRBV5-1; clone size: .; CDR3 length: 15; D gene: TRBD1; J gene: TRBJ2-7; CDR3 DNA: TGCGCCAGCAGCTTGGTGGGGACAGGGGGCTACGAGCAGTACTTC; CDR3 protein: CASSLVGTGGYEQYF
V gene: TRBV28; clone size: .; CDR3 length: 15; D gene: .; J gene: TRBJ1-2; CDR3 DNA: TGTGCCAGCAGTTTCTCTTCAGGCGCTAACTATGGCTACACCTTC; CDR3 protein: CASSFSSGANYGYTF
V gene: TRBV4-3; clone size: .; CDR3 length: 16; D gene: .; J gene: TRBJ2-6; CDR3 DNA: TGCGCCAGCAGCCCTATTACTGGCTCTGGGGCCAACGTCCTGACTTTC; CDR3 protein: CASSPITGSGANVLTF
V gene: TRBV2; clone size: .; CDR3 length: 15; D gene: .; J gene: TRBJ1-5; CDR3 DNA: TGTGCCAGCAGCGGGGGGACATCGGTTAATCAGCCCCAGCATTTT; CDR3 protein: CASSGGTSVNQPQHF
V gene: TRBV6-6; clone size: .; CDR3 length: 15; D gene: TRBD2; J gene: TRBJ2-5; CDR3 DNA: TGTGCCAGCAGGCGACTAGCGGGAGGGAGAGAGACCCAGTACTTC; CDR3 protein: CASRRLAGGRETQYF
V gene: TRBV5-4; clone size: few; CDR3 length: 20; D gene: TRBD2; J gene: TRBJ2-1; CDR3 DNA: TGTGCCAGCAGCCCGCAGGGTAGCGGGGACCCTCCGAGGTCCTACAATGAGCAGTTCTTC; CDR3 protein: CASSPQGSGDPPRSYNEQFF
V gene: TRBV27; clone size: .; CDR3 length: 15; D gene: TRBD1; J gene: TRBJ1-1; CDR3 DNA: TGTGCCAGCAGTCGAGGGACAGGGGCGAACACTGGAGCTTTCTTT; CDR3 protein: CASSRGTGANTGAFF
V gene: TRBV4-3; clone size: .; CDR3 length: 17; D gene: TRBD1; J gene: TRBJ1-1; CDR3 DNA: TGCGCCAGCAGCCAAGACCTCCTCTACAGGGGAAACACTGAAGCTTTCTTT; CDR3 protein: CASSQDLLYRGNTEAFF
V gene: TRBV19; clone size: few; CDR3 length: 14; D gene: .; J gene: TRBJ1-3; CDR3 DNA: TGTGCCAGTAGCGCCACCTACTCTGGAAACACCATATATTTT; CDR3 protein: CASSATYSGNTIYF
V gene: TRBV6-5; clone size: .; CDR3 length: 13; D gene: .; J gene: TRBJ1-5; CDR3 DNA: TGTGCCAGCTCCGCCCCGGGCAATCAGCCCCAGCATTTT; CDR3 protein: CASSAPGNQPQHF
V gene: TRBV6-5; clone size: .; CDR3 length: 15; D gene: .; J gene: TRBJ1-4; CDR3 DNA: TGTGCCAGCAGCCCTATCGGTACCACTAATGAAAAACTGTTTTTT; CDR3 protein: CASSPIGTTNEKLFF
V gene: TRBV6-6; clone size: .; CDR3 length: 16; D gene: TRBD1; J gene: TRBJ2-6; CDR3 DNA: TGTGCCAGCAGTTCTCAGGGGGCATATGGGGCCAACGTCCTGACTTTC; CDR3 protein: CASSSQGAYGANVLTF
V gene: TRBV7-2; clone size: .; CDR3 length: 15; D gene: .; J gene: TRBJ1-5; CDR3 DNA: TGTGCCAGCAGCTTAGTGTCAGGGGCCAATCAGCCCCAGCATTTT; CDR3 protein: CASSLVSGANQPQHF
V gene: TRBV28; clone size: .; CDR3 length: 14; D gene: TRBD2; J gene: TRBJ2-7; CDR3 DNA: TGTGCCACCGGACTAGCGGGGGGGCCGGGGGAGCAGTACTTC; CDR3 protein: CATGLAGGPGEQYF
V gene: TRBV18; clone size: .; CDR3 length: 17; D gene: TRBD2; J gene: TRBJ2-3; CDR3 DNA: TGTGCCAGCTCCCAACAGGAACTAGCGGGGGACACAGATACGCAGTATTTT; CDR3 protein: CASSQQELAGDTDTQYF
V gene: TRBV6-5; clone size: once; CDR3 length: 13; D gene: TRBD1; J gene: TRBJ2-1; CDR3 DNA: TGTGCCAGCAGTGGGACAGGCTATAGGGAGCAGTTCTTC; CDR3 protein: CASSGTGYREQFF
V gene: TRBV6-1; clone size: .; CDR3 length: 15; D gene: TRBD1; J gene: TRBJ1-6; CDR3 DNA: TGTGCCAGCAGAGGGGACAGCTCCTATAATTCACCCCTCCACTTT; CDR3 protein: CASRGDSSYNSPLHF
V gene: TRBV15; clone size: .; CDR3 length: 16; D gene: TRBD2; J gene: TRBJ2-5; CDR3 DNA: TGTGCCACCAGCAGGGGAGGACTAGCAAGTGGGGAGACCCAGTACTTC; CDR3 protein: CATSRGGLASGETQYF
V gene: TRBV15; clone size: few; CDR3 length: 16; D gene: TRBD1; J gene: TRBJ2-2; CDR3 DNA: TGTGCCACCAGCAGGGGTGGGACAGGGAGCACCGGGGAGCTGTTTTTT; CDR3 protein: CATSRGGTGSTGELFF
V gene: TRBV19; clone size: .; CDR3 length: 13; D gene: .; J gene: TRBJ1-4; CDR3 DNA: TGTGCCAGTAGTATCCAGGGAGGTGAAAAACTGTTTTTT; CDR3 protein: CASSIQGGEKLFF
V gene: TRBV9; clone size: .; CDR3 length: 15; D gene: TRBD1; J gene: TRBJ2-2; CDR3 DNA: TGTGCCAGCAGCGTGACAGGGGTTGGGGCCGGGGAGCTGTTTTTT; CDR3 protein: CASSVTGVGAGELFF
V gene: TRBV19; clone size: .; CDR3 length: 19; D gene: TRBD1; J gene: TRBJ1-2; CDR3 DNA: TGTGCCAGTACCCCGACCGCAGGGGGCGCAATGGGCCTAAACTATGGCTACACCTTC; CDR3 protein: CASTPTAGGAMGLNYGYTF
V gene: TRBV9; clone size: .; CDR3 length: 17; D gene: TRBD1; J gene: TRBJ1-2; CDR3 DNA: TGTGCCAGCAGCGTCGCCTTCGACAGGGGGTCTAACTATGGCTACACCTTC; CDR3 protein: CASSVAFDRGSNYGYTF
V gene: TRBV6-5; clone size: .; CDR3 length: 14; D gene: .; J gene: TRBJ2-1; CDR3 DNA: TGTGCCAGCAGTTACCCTGGACAGCTCGGTGAGCAGTTCTTC; CDR3 protein: CASSYPGQLGEQFF
V gene: TRBV6-4; clone size: .; CDR3 length: 17; D gene: TRBD1; J gene: TRBJ2-6; CDR3 DNA: TGTGCCAGCAGCCAACGGACAGGGGGACCTGGGGCCAACGTCCTGACTTTC; CDR3 protein: CASSQRTGGPGANVLTF
V gene: TRBV2; clone size: .; CDR3 length: 16; D gene: TRBD1; J gene: TRBJ1-2; CDR3 DNA: TGTGCCAGCAGTGAAGAGACAGGGGGGGTGATCTATGGCTACACCTTC; CDR3 protein: CASSEETGGVIYGYTF
V gene: TRBV7-9; clone size: .; CDR3 length: 14; D gene: TRBD1; J gene: TRBJ1-1; CDR3 DNA: TGTGCCAGCAGCCAAGGACAGGGGAACACTGAAGCTTTCTTT; CDR3 protein: CASSQGQGNTEAFF
V gene: TRBV21-1; clone size: .; CDR3 length: 16; D gene: .; J gene: TRBJ2-5; CDR3 DNA: TGTGCCAGCAGCAAAACAGCTAGCGGGAACCAAGAGACCCAGTACTTC; CDR3 protein: CASSKTASGNQETQYF
V gene: TRBV28; clone size: once; CDR3 length: 14; D gene: .; J gene: TRBJ1-1; CDR3 DNA: TGTGCCAGCACCATGACCAGGGGTCGGACTGAAGCTTTCTTT; CDR3 protein: CASTMTRGRTEAFF
V gene: TRBV5-1; clone size: .; CDR3 length: 13; D gene: .; J gene: TRBJ1-5; CDR3 DNA: TGCGCCAGCAAAGGGGGAACTCACGAGCCCCAGCATTTT; CDR3 protein: CASKGGTHEPQHF
V gene: TRBV21-1; clone size: .; CDR3 length: 15; D gene: .; J gene: TRBJ2-4; CDR3 DNA: TGTGCCAGCAGCCCCGGGACAGTAGCCAAAAACATTCAGTACTTC; CDR3 protein: CASSPGTVAKNIQYF
V gene: TRBV7-3; clone size: .; CDR3 length: 14; D gene: .; J gene: TRBJ1-4; CDR3 DNA: TGTGCCAGCAACATTCAGGGGCATGGTGAAAAACTGTTTTTT; CDR3 protein: CASNIQGHGEKLFF
V gene: TRBV11-3; clone size: .; CDR3 length: 17; D gene: .; J gene: TRBJ2-1; CDR3 DNA: TGTGCCAGCAGCTTAGATTCGGTCACCCTATGGTACGATGAGCAGTTCTTC; CDR3 protein: CASSLDSVTLWYDEQFF
V gene: TRBV11-3; clone size: few; CDR3 length: 14; D gene: TRBD1; J gene: TRBJ1-4; CDR3 DNA: TGTGCCAGCAGCGCCGGGACAGAGGGTGAAAAACTGTTTTTT; CDR3 protein: CASSAGTEGEKLFF
V gene: TRBV9; clone size: .; CDR3 length: 14; D gene: .; J gene: TRBJ2-1; CDR3 DNA: TGTGCCAGCAGCGTTTTCGGGAGCTACAATGAGCAGTTCTTC; CDR3 protein: CASSVFGSYNEQFF
V gene: TRBV5-1; clone size: .; CDR3 length: 14; D gene: .; J gene: TRBJ1-2; CDR3 DNA: TGTGCCAGCAGCTTGGGAGAGTCGTACTATGGCTACACCTTC; CDR3 protein: CASSLGESYYGYTF
V gene: TRBV7-6; clone size: few; CDR3 length: 12; D gene: .; J gene: TRBJ2-5; CDR3 DNA: TGTGCCAGCAGCTTAAACAAAGAGACCCAGTACTTC; CDR3 protein: CASSLNKETQYF
V gene: TRBV2; clone size: .; CDR3 length: 14; D gene: .; J gene: TRBJ1-1; CDR3 DNA: TGTGCCAGCTCCCGGGAAGGGGGTAACACTGAAGCTTTCTTT; CDR3 protein: CASSREGGNTEAFF
V gene: TRBV7-2; clone size: few; CDR3 length: 15; D gene: .; J gene: TRBJ1-2; CDR3 DNA: TGTGCCAGCAGCCTCTTCTTGCAGGGGTTAAGAGGCTACACCTTC; CDR3 protein: CASSLFLQGLRGYTF
V gene: TRBV27; clone size: .; CDR3 length: 17; D gene: .; J gene: TRBJ1-1; CDR3 DNA: TGTGCCAGCAGTTTGGCCCCGTCCTTTGGAGGTGGGACTGAAGCTTTCTTT; CDR3 protein: CASSLAPSFGGGTEAFF
V gene: TRBV2; clone size: .; CDR3 length: 14; D gene: .; J gene: TRBJ2-1; CDR3 DNA: TGTGCCAGCAGTGAAGCGGAGTCCAGGGGCGAGCAGTTCTTC; CDR3 protein: CASSEAESRGEQFF
V gene: TRBV6-5; clone size: .; CDR3 length: 15; D gene: TRBD2; J gene: TRBJ2-5; CDR3 DNA: TGTGCCAGCAGTGGGACTAGCGGGATCCAAGAGACCCAGTACTTC; CDR3 protein: CASSGTSGIQETQYF
V gene: TRBV9; clone size: few; CDR3 length: 13; D gene: .; J gene: TRBJ1-2; CDR3 DNA: TGTGCCAGCAGCGTAGCGGTTAACTATGGCTACACCTTC; CDR3 protein: CASSVAVNYGYTF
V gene: TRBV19; clone size: .; CDR3 length: 13; D gene: .; J gene: TRBJ1-1; CDR3 DNA: TGTGCCAGTACCACTACCCCCGGGTCAGAAGCTTTCTTT; CDR3 protein: CASTTTPGSEAFF
V gene: TRBV14; clone size: .; CDR3 length: 16; D gene: TRBD1; J gene: TRBJ2-3; CDR3 DNA: TGTGCCAGCAACAGAGACAGGGGTTGGGGCACAGATACGCAGTATTTT; CDR3 protein: CASNRDRGWGTDTQYF
V gene: TRBV7-2; clone size: few; CDR3 length: 11; D gene: .; J gene: TRBJ2-5; CDR3 DNA: TGTGCCAGCAGCGCCGCGGAGACCCAGTACTTC; CDR3 protein: CASSAAETQYF